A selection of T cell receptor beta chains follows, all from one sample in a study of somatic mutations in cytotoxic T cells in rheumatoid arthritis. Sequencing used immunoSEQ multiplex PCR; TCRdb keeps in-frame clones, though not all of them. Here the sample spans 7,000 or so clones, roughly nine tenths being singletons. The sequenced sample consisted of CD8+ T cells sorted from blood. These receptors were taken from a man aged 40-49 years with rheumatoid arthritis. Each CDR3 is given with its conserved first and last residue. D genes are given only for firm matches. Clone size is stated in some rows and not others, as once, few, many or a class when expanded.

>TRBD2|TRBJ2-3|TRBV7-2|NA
TGTGCCAGCAGCTCGAAGCGGGGGACAGATACGCAGTATTTT
CASSSKRGTDTQYF
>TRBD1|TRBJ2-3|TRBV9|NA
TGTGCCAGCAGCGTACAGGGGGCGCACACAGATACGCAGTATTTT
CASSVQGAHTDTQYF
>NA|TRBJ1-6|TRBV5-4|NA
TGTGCCAGCAGCTCCCGGGGAGGCGGGGAACCCCTCCACTTT
CASSSRGGGEPLHF
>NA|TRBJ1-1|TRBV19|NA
TGTGCCAGTAGTATAGGGGAGACATCGAACACTGAAGCTTTCTTT
CASSIGETSNTEAFF
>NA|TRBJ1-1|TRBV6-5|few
TGTGCCAGCAGTTACTCCCAGGGGACCACTGAAGCTTTCTTT
CASSYSQGTTEAFF
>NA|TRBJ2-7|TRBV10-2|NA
TGCGCCAGCAGTGTCGGGGATCTCGAGCAGTACTTC
CASSVGDLEQYF
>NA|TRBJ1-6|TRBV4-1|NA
TGCGCCAGCAGCCATGGGACATCCTATAATTCACCCCTCCACTTT
CASSHGTSYNSPLHF
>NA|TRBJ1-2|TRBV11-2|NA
TGTGCCAGCAGCTTAGATTGGAGGGAGGGTAGCTATGGCTACACCTTC
CASSLDWREGSYGYTF
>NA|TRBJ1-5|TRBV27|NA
TGTGCCAGCAGTCCCTCACAGTCGTTAGGTTATCAGCCCCAGCATTTT
CASSPSQSLGYQPQHF
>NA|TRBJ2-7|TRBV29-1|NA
TGCAGCGTTTCGGACTTGACTACTAACCCCTACGAGCAGTACTTC
CSVSDLTTNPYEQYF
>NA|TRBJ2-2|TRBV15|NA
TGTGCCACCGTAGTAGCCGGGGAGCTGTTTTTT
CATVVAGELFF
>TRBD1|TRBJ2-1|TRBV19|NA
TGTGCCAGTAGTACACAGGGGAGCTCCTACAATGAGCAGTTCTTC
CASSTQGSSYNEQFF
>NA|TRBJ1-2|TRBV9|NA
TGTGCCAGCAGCGTCCAGGGGTCTGGCTACACCTTC
CASSVQGSGYTF
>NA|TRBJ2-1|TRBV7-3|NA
TGTGCCAGCAGCTTAGGGGTTACGGGGTGGAATGAGCAGTTCTTC
CASSLGVTGWNEQFF
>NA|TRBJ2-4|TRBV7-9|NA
TGTGCCAGCAGCTTAGGTGGCGGGGTTTCCAAAAACATTCAGTACTTC
CASSLGGGVSKNIQYF
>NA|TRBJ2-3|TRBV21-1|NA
TGTGCCAGCAAGACAGGGGACCCCCCCACAGATACGCAGTATTTT
CASKTGDPPTDTQYF
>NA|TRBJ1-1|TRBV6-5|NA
TGTGCCAGCAGTTACCGGGGGGGCATTGAAGCTTTCTTT
CASSYRGGIEAFF
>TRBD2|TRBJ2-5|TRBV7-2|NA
TGTGCCAGCAGCCCTTGGGGGGGATCCCAAGAGACCCAGTACTTC
CASSPWGGSQETQYF
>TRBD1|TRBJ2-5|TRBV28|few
TGTGCCAGCAGTCCTCGGGACAGGGGGGAGACCCAGTACTTC
CASSPRDRGETQYF
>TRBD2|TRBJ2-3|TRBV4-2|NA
TGTGCCAGCAGCCCCACCTTTGCGGGGGAAGGAGATACGCAGTATTTT
CASSPTFAGEGDTQYF
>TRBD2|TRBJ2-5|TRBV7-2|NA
TGTGCCAGCAGCTTACTAGCGGGGGGGACACAAGAGACCCAGTACTTC
CASSLLAGGTQETQYF
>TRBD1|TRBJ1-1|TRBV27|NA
TGTGCCAGCAGTTTATCGGCGACAGGGATCACTGAAGCTTTCTTT
CASSLSATGITEAFF
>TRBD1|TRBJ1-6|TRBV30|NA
TGTGCCTGGTCGACAGGGGATTCACCCCTCCACTTT
CAWSTGDSPLHF
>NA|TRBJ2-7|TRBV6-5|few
TGTGCCAGCAGTTACGGTGAAGAGTACGAGCAGTACTTC
CASSYGEEYEQYF
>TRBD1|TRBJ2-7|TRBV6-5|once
TGTGCCAGCAGCCCGACAGGGATCTACGAGCAGTACTTC
CASSPTGIYEQYF
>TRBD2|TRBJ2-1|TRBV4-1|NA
TGCGCCAGCAGCCAAAAGACGCGGGGGGAGAACAATGAGCAGTTCTTC
CASSQKTRGENNEQFF
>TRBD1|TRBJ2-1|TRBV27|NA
TGTGCCAGCAGTCCGGGGACAGGGATAAGGGAGCAGTTCTTC
CASSPGTGIREQFF
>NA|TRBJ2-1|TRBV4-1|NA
TGCGCCAGCAGCCAAGACTCTAAACAGGGCATCTACAATGAGCAGTTCTTC
CASSQDSKQGIYNEQFF
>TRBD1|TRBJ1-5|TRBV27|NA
TGTGCCAGCAGCAAAACAGGGGGTCTCGGTCAGCCCCAGCATTTT
CASSKTGGLGQPQHF
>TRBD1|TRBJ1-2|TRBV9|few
TGTGCCAGCAGCGTAGGACGATCGACAGGGGGCGGTGGCTACACCTTC
CASSVGRSTGGGGYTF
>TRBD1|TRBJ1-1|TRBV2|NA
TGTGCCAGCAGTAGGGACAGGGTCAACACTGAAGCTTTCTTT
CASSRDRVNTEAFF
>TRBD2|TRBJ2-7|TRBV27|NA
TGTGCCAGCAGTCCCACGGGACTAGCGGACTACGAGCAGTACTTC
CASSPTGLADYEQYF
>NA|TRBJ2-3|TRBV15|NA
TGTGCCACCAGCAGACCGAGGGTGGCACCGGCCGTAGATACGCAGTATTTT
CATSRPRVAPAVDTQYF
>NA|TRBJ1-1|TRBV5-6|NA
TGTGCCAGCAGCTTTATCGGGGGAGGCACTGAAGCTTTCTTT
CASSFIGGGTEAFF
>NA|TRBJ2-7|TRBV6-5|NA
TGTGCCAGCAGCACTCCTGGTCGAGCGGGGCAGTACTTC
CASSTPGRAGQYF
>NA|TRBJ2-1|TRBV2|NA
TGTGCCAACCGGTACGGTCATGAGCAGTTCTTC
CANRYGHEQFF
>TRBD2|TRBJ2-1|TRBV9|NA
TGTGCCAGCAGCGGATTTAGCGGGGGGGAGGGTGAGCAGTTCTTC
CASSGFSGGEGEQFF